This T cell receptor beta chain appears in the sequencing data of a study of shared clonotypes between healthy human individuals. Several immunoSEQ plates held equal portions of the genomic DNA taken from each subset. Repertoires were generated with immunoSEQ multiplex PCR, while TCRdb's copy carries only in-frame clones and drops some. The sample includes 1.5 million to 1.9 million clones, 95% to 99% of them seen just once. General study results and limits: Some naive CD4 clonotypes, around 4.7%, turned up in common across several donors. Limited genetic and exposure-history diversity came from having few donors.

The CDR3 has 16 amino acids. Trimming cost V 6 bases and J 2 bases; bases outside gene matches: 9. CDR1 is MNHNY and CDR2 is SVGAGI in the germline V gene (reference sequence). About this clone itself: The antigen is undetermined.

This rearrangement joins TRBV6-6 to TRBJ2-7, with 11 positions matching TRBD2. This clonotype originated in a man aged 25 to 40 in good health. Material for sequencing was naive CD4+ T cells sorted from blood. The subset: CD45RA+ positively selected. CDR3 residues: CASRSPGTSGTYEQYF. The CDR3 nucleotides read TGTGCCAGCAGATCCCCCGGGACTAGCGGTACCTACGAGCAGTACTTC.